Below, one T cell receptor beta chain is given with its context. This specimen comes from a study of blood T cell repertoires in COVID-19. Repertoires were generated with immunoSEQ multiplex PCR, while TCRdb's copy carries only in-frame clones and drops some. The sample includes tens of thousands of clones, more than 75% seen only once; the top ten take 10%. The CDR3 runs to 14 residues. Per germline, CDR1 SNHLY and CDR2 FYNNEI. With 2 bases clipped from V and 6 bases from J, the junction kept 5 bases outside the gene matches. The TCR comes from a woman aged 40 to 50 who had recovered from COVID-19. The chain employs TRBV2 and TRBJ2-7, with 9 bases lining up with TRBD2. The specimen was PBMCs or T cells enriched from blood (not recorded which). CDR3 protein: CASSESGLATEQYF. The CDR3 DNA is TGTGCCAGCAGTGAATCGGGACTAGCAACCGAGCAGTACTTC.